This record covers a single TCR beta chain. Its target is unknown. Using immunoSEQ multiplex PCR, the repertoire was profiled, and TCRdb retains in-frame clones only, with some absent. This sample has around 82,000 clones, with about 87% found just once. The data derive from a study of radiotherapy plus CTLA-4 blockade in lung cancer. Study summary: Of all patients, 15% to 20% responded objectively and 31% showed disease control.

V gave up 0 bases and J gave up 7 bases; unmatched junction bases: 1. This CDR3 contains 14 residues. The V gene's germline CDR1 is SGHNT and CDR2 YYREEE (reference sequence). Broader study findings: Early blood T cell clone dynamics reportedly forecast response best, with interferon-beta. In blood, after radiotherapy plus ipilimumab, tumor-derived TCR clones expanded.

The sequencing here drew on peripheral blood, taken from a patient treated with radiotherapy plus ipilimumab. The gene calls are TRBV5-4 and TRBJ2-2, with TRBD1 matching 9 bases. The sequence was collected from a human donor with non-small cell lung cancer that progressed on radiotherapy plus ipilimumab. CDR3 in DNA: TGTGCCAGCAGCTTGGGACAGGGGGACGGGGAGCTGTTTTTT. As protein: CASSLGQGDGELFF.